Listed here are 5 T cell receptor beta chains from one sample, sequenced in a study of T-cell reconstitution after alpha-beta-depleted transplantation in children. A library of TCRbeta sequences, prepared with unique molecular identifiers, was generated. One entry per CDR3 protein, called by TCRdb with MiXCR from the PCR reads. The sample has approximately 210,000 distinct CDR3 sequences, roughly 15% seen once; the top ten hold about 13%. Here the sequenced sample was PBMCs from the stem cell graft donor, taken from the stem cell graft. These TCRs come from a human donor who donated a stem cell graft to a child with acute lymphoblastic leukemia.

Many counts were recorded for this clonotype. The chain is built from TRBV28 and TRBJ2-1; no definite D call. The V and J ends lost 6 bases and 6 bases respectively, with 12 bases between them. The germline CDR1 and CDR2 sequences are MDHEN and SYDVKM. This CDR3 region has 13 residues. The CDR3 nucleotides read TGTGCCAGCAGAAAGGTCCGAGTCAATGAGCAGTTCTTC. Translation gives CASRKVRVNEQFF.

As concerns this clonotype: This may be a read error: a much more frequent sequence differs by one nucleotide. This chain joins TRBV7-2 and TRBJ2-3; D may be TRBD2 (6 bases). The germline CDR1 and CDR2 sequences are SGHTA and FQGNSA. This CDR3 is built from 15 residues. V lost 7 bases and J lost 4, with 18 bases in between. The CDR3 coding sequence is TGTGCCAGCATACCCGGGACTGGCGGGTCAGATACGCAGTATTTT. This gives the protein CASIPGTGGSDTQYF.

This chain connects TRBV5-6 to TRBJ1-2; 8 bases agree with TRBD1. The V and J ends lost 3 bases and 4 bases, in that order; junction bases with no gene match: 8. The CDR3 extends over 15 amino acids. Germline loops: CDR1 SGHDT, CDR2 YYEEEE. The CDR3 region is CASSSGDRSIYGYTF. The CDR3, as DNA: TGTGCCAGCAGCTCCGGGGACAGGAGCATCTATGGCTACACCTTC.

There are many counts of this clonotype. The chain is built from TRBV12-3 or TRBV12-4 and TRBJ1-1; D may be TRBD1 (6 bases). This CDR3 region has 11 residues. V lost 4 bases and J lost 8, with 8 bases in between. CDR3 in DNA: TGTGCCAGCAGTTGGACAGCAGAAGCTTTCTTT. Its protein product is CASSWTAEAFF.

The rearrangement joins TRBV5-1 to TRBJ2-1, with 7 bases fitting TRBD1. V shed 8 bases and J 0 bases; nucleotides not matched to a gene: 5. Germline CDR1 is SGHRS and CDR2 is YFSETQ. The CDR3 length is 14 residues. Here the CDR3 DNA reads TGCGCCAGTAGGGGGCTCAGCTCCTACAATGAGCAGTTCTTC. Translated, it gives CASRGLSSYNEQFF.